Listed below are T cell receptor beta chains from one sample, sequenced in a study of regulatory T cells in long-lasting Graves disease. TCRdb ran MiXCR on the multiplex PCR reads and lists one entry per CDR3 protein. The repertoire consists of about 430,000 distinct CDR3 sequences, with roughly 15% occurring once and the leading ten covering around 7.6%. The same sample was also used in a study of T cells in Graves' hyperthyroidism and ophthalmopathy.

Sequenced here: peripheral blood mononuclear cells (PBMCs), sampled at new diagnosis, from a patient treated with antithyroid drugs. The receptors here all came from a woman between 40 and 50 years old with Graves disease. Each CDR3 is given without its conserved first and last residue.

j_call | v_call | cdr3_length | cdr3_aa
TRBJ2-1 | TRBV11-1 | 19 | ASSLAFWGYRDYHGYNEQF
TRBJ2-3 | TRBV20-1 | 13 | SARPAPYRTDTQY
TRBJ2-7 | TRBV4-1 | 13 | ASSPFPQGRPEQY
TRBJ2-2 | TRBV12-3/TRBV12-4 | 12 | AGLAGASTGELF
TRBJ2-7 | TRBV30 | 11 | ACAGGLEYEQY
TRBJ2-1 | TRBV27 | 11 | ASTDSIYNEQF
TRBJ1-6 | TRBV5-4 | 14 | ASSRLQGLYNSPLH
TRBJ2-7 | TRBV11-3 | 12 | VSSPGASSYEQY
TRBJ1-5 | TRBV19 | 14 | ASSIGGTSSNQPQH
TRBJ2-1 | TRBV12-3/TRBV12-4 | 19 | ASSSGQLGALFWSSYNEQF
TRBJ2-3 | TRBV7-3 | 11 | ASSSQNTDTQY
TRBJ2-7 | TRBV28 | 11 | ASSGTLHYEQY
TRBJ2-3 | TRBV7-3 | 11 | ASTLTASDTQY
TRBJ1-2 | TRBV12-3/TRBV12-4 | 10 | ASRTGLDGYT
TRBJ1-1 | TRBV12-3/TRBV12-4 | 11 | ASSFKLDTEAF
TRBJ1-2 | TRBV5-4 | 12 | ASSLETTNYGYT
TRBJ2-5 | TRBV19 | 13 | ASSWTDSARETQY
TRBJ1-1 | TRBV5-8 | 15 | ASSSGQQTLMNTEAF
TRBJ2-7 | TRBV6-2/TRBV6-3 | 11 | ASSYVGVDEQY
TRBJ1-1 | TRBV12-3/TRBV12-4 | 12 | ASSLGQVYTEAF
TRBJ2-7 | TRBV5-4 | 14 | ASSLKKLAGEGEQY
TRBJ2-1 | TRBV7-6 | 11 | ASSLDPRTPFF
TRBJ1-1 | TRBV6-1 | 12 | ASSAQGADTEAF
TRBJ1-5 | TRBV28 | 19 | ASATLSPRDRGRSSNQPQH
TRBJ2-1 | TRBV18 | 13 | ASSPGQGGYNEQF
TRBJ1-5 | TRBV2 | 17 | ASSEPRDRGTRLDQPQH
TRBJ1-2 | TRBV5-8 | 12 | ASSQTDGNVGYT
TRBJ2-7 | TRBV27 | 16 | ASSILSFGRSETYEQY
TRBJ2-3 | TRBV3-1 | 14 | ASSPLLGSGTDTQY
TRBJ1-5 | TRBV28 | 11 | ASSLRDGQPQH
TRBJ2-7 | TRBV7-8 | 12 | ASSLGTVKGEQY
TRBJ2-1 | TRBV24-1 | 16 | ATSELGSSGSSYNEQF